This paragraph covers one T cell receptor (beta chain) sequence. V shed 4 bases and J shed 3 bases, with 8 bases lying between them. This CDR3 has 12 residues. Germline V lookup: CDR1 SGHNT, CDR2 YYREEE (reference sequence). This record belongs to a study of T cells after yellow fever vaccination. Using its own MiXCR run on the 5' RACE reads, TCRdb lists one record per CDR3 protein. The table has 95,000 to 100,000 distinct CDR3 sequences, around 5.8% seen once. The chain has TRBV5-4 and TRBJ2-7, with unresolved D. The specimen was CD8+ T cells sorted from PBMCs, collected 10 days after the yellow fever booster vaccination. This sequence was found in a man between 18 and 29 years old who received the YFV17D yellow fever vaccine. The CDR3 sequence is CASSTVGYEQYF. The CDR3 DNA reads TGTGCCAGCAGCACGGTGGGCTACGAGCAGTACTTC.